The present T cell receptor (beta chain) was sequenced within a study of blood T cells in healthy people across ages. For the second PCR, which ran for roughly 7 to 11 cycles, a sample-barcoded 5' primer and a J-beta primer mix were used. From the 5' RACE reads, TCRdb called clonotypes with MiXCR, one entry per CDR3 protein. The sample has some 1.4 million distinct CDR3 sequences, roughly 40% seen once; the top ten hold less than 8%. This clonotype was seen more than once but under ten times. Germline CDR1 SGHTA, CDR2 FQGTGA. Trimming took off 3 bases at V and 2 bases at J, with 13 bases between the two ends. The CDR3 extends over 15 amino acids.

The receptor's source is a young woman in good health. The sample was blood. This chain connects TRBV7-3 to TRBJ1-2; D ambiguous. The CDR3 DNA follows: TGTGCCAGCAGCTTGGCTCCCGGGCCAAACTATGGCTACACCTTC. Translated: CASSLAPGPNYGYTF.